This T cell receptor beta chain came from a study of T cells after yellow fever vaccination. Study in general: SMART-Seq v4 Ultra Low Input served to prepare low-cell-number fractions. Findings of the study overall: The CD4 compartment and the CD8 compartment contained a small share of clonotypes in common. The secondary response peaked faster, at day 5 versus 15, but was weaker. Reappearance after the booster was seen for most primary-vaccination clones, at around 95% CD4 and about 90% CD8.

In TCRdb, the 5' RACE reads were re-called with MiXCR into one record per CDR3 protein. The data contain under 550,000 distinct CDR3 sequences, 20% to 25% of them singletons. In this sample, this clonotype turned up many times. Its antigen remains unidentified. The V gene's germline CDR1 is LGHNT and CDR2 FRNRAP. The V segment lost 4 bases and the J segment 4 bases; nucleotides outside the gene matches: 5. The CDR3 is 14 amino acids. The chain combines TRBV12-5 with TRBJ2-5, with 8 bases identical to TRBD1. The material was PBMCs, obtained approximately 22 days after the first yellow fever vaccination. The TCR was taken from a man aged 18 to 35 who received the YFV17D yellow fever vaccine. This chain's CDR3 is CASGWQGATETQYF. The CDR3 nucleotides read TGTGCTAGTGGTTGGCAGGGGGCGACAGAGACCCAGTACTTC.